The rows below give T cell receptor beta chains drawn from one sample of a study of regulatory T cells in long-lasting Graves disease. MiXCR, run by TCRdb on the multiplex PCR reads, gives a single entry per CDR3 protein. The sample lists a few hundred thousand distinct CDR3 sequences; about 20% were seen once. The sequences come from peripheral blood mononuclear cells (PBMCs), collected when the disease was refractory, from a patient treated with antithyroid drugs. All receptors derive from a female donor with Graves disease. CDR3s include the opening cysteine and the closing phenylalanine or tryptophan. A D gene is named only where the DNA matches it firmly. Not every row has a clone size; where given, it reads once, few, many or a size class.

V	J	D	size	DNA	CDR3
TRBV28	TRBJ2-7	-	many	TGTGCCAGCAGTTACGGACGGAGGGTCCTATCCTACGAGCAGTACTTC	CASSYGRRVLSYEQYF
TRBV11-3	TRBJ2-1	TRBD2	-	TGTGCCAGCAGCTACAGCGGGAGAGGAAGCAATGAGCAGTTCTTC	CASSYSGRGSNEQFF
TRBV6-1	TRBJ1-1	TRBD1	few	TGTGCCAGCAGTCAGGGGACAGGGGGCTTAACTGAAGCTTTCTTT	CASSQGTGGLTEAFF
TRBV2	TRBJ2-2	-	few	TGTGCCAGCAGTGACGGGGACACCGGGGAGCTGTTTTTT	CASSDGDTGELFF
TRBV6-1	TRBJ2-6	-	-	TGTGCCAGCAGATCGACGGACGGAACCTCTGGGGCCAACGTCCTGACTTTC	CASRSTDGTSGANVLTF
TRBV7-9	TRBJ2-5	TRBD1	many	TGTGCCAGCAGCATCGACAGGGGGCGCATGGAAGAGACCCAGTACTTC	CASSIDRGRMEETQYF
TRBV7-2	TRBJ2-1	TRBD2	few	TGTGCCAGTAACAAAGACAGGGAGACTAGCGGGGGCGGATTCTTC	CASNKDRETSGGGFF
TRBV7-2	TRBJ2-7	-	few	TGTGCCAGCAGATCTACTCCAGCGGAGTACGAGCAGTACTTC	CASRSTPAEYEQYF
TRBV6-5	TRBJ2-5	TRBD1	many	TGTGCCAGCAGTTACTCCGGGACAGTGGACCTGGGTGAGACCCAGTACTTC	CASSYSGTVDLGETQYF
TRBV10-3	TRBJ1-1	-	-	TGTGCCATCAGTCCCCCGGGGGGAGACGAAGCTTTCTTT	CAISPPGGDEAFF
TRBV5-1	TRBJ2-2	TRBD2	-	TGCGCCAGCAGCTTAGGGACTAGCGGGAGTCCCGGGGAGCTGTTTTTT	CASSLGTSGSPGELFF
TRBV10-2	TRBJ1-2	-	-	TGCGCCAGCAGCGGGCCCTCCGGACGGGGCTACACCTTC	CASSGPSGRGYTF
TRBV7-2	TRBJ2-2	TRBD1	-	TGTGCCAGCAGCTCCCCGGGACAGGGAAGTACAAATGTGGACACCGGGGAGCTGTTTTTT	CASSSPGQGSTNVDTGELFF
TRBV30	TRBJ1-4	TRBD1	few	TGTGCCTGGAGTGCCTCCGGGACAGAAAATGAAAAACTGTTTTTT	CAWSASGTENEKLFF
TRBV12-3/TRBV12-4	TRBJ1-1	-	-	TGTGCCAGCAGTCGAGCAAACGCGGGGATCCTTAGAATAACTGAAGCTTTCTTT	CASSRANAGILRITEAFF
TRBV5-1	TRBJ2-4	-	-	TGCGCCAGCAGCCCGGGGGCCGACGAATCCAAAAACATTCAGTACTTC	CASSPGADESKNIQYF
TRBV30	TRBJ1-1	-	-	TGTGCCTGGAGCCACGCTACCCCGAATACTGAAGCTTTCTTT	CAWSHATPNTEAFF
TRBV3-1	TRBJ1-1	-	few	TGTGCCAGCAGCCAAGATAAGTCGGAACCCACTGAAGCTTTCTTT	CASSQDKSEPTEAFF
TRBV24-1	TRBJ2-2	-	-	TGTGCCACCAGTGCGGACCTCGCCGGGGAGCTGTTTTTT	CATSADLAGELFF
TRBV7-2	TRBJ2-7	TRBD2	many	TGTGCCAGCACCTGGGGGACTAGCGGGCTTGGGGAGCAGTACTTC	CASTWGTSGLGEQYF
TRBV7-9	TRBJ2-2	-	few	TGTGCCAGCAGCTTCGTGGGACGGAACACCGGGGAGCTGTTTTTT	CASSFVGRNTGELFF
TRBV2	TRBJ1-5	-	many	TGTGCCAGCAGTCTACTTCGGGACGGTGGGGATCAGCCCCAGCATTTT	CASSLLRDGGDQPQHF
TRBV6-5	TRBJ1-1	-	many	TGTGCCAGCAGTTACATCGGACAATATGAAGCTTTCTTT	CASSYIGQYEAFF
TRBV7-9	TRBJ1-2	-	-	TGTGCCAGCGGGACGGATTCCCGTGGCTACACCTTC	CASGTDSRGYTF
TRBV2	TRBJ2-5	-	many	TGTGCCAGCAGTGATTGGCTAACAAACCACTTC	CASSDWLTNHF
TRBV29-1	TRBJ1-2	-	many	TGCAGCGTCGAGGGGGGCAGGGGCGCAGGGGTACATGGCTACACCTTC	CSVEGGRGAGVHGYTF
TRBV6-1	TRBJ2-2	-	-	TGTGCCAGCAAATTTCTAGATCGCGGCACCGGGGAGCTGTTTTTT	CASKFLDRGTGELFF